Listed here are 28 T cell receptor beta chains from one sample, sequenced in a study of T-cell reconstitution after alpha-beta-depleted transplantation in children. Molecular barcoding with unique molecular identifiers was used for the TCRbeta library. In TCRdb, the PCR reads were re-called with MiXCR into one record per CDR3 protein. The repertoire consists of about 400,000 distinct CDR3 sequences, with around 20% occurring once and the leading ten covering 3.5% to 4%. Sequencing was performed on PBMCs from the stem cell graft donor, taken from the stem cell graft. These receptors originate from a human donor who donated a stem cell graft to a child with acute myeloid leukemia.

V gene TRBV12-3 or TRBV12-4 combines with J gene TRBJ2-7; possibly TRBD1 for D (6 bases). The CDR3 is made up of 14 amino acids. V lost 4 bases to trimming and J lost 3 bases, with 13 bases between them. The DNA of the CDR3 is TGTGCCAGCAGTTCACCGACCAGGGGCTACGAGCAGTACTTC. Its protein is CASSSPTRGYEQYF.

In this sample, this clonotype turned up a few times. This chain's CDR3 is CASSPTGGAGTDTQYF. The CDR3 coding sequence is TGTGCCAGCAGCCCGACGGGGGGAGCAGGCACAGATACGCAGTATTTT. V gene TRBV7-3 combines with J gene TRBJ2-3, with TRBD2 matching over 7 bases. CDR3 size: 16 residues. CDR1 is SGHTA, CDR2 FQGTGA, per germline. J was trimmed by 1 base and V by 5 bases; bases with no gene match: 9.

This clonotype was found a few times. For the CDR3, the DNA is TGTGCCAGCAGTTTAGGTGGACCAAACACAGATACGCAGTATTTT. Encoded protein: CASSLGGPNTDTQYF. The chain recombines TRBV12-3 or TRBV12-4 with TRBJ2-3; D is unresolved. There are 15 residues in the CDR3. The germline V and J ends were trimmed by 1 base and 2 bases, with 10 bases remaining between them.

The sample holds a few counts of this clonotype. The V gene is TRBV29-1, the J gene TRBJ1-5, with TRBD1 matching 8 bases. The J segment lost 3 bases and the V segment lost 3 bases, leaving 1 base of the junction unmatched. The germline V gene encodes CDR1 SQVTM and CDR2 ANQGSEA. The CDR3 runs to 13 residues. CDR3 amino acids: CSVETGDNQPQHF. The CDR3 DNA follows: TGCAGCGTTGAGACAGGGGACAATCAGCCCCAGCATTTT. The full variable domain, rest sourced from reference TRBV29-1 and TRBJ1-5, is SAVISQKPSRDICQRGTSLTIQCQVDSQVTMMFWYRQQPGQSLTLIATANQGSEATYESGFVIDKFPISRPNLTFSTLTVSNMSPEDSSIYLCSVETGDNQPQHFGDGTRLSIL.

This clonotype was seen at least ten times. The chain recombines TRBV6-5 with TRBJ2-3; D call uncertain. Deletions cut 3 bases from V and 3 bases from J, with 7 bases between. This CDR3 region has 13 residues. CDR1 is MNHEY, CDR2 SVGAGI, per germline. The CDR3 protein is CASSYRSTDTQYF. In DNA form, the CDR3 reads TGTGCCAGCAGTTATCGGTCGACAGATACGCAGTATTTT.

The rearrangement links TRBV12-3 or TRBV12-4 to TRBJ2-7; 9 bases are shared with TRBD2. The CDR3 extends over 15 amino acids. V shed 5 bases and J 2 bases; nucleotides not matched to a gene: 7. The CDR3 nucleotides read TGTGCCAGCAGTACGGCGACTAGCGGTGCCTACGAGCAGTACTTC. The encoded protein is CASSTATSGAYEQYF.

The chain carries TRBV12-3 or TRBV12-4 and TRBJ1-3, with TRBD1 matching over 7 bases. CDR3 size: 14 residues. V was pared by 5 bases and J by 4 bases, with 5 bases of the junction left unmatched. The CDR3 DNA reads as TGTGCCAGCAGTCGCCCGGGACAGGGAAACACCATATATTTT. It codes for CASSRPGQGNTIYF.

This clonotype was found a few times. This chain joins TRBV5-8 and TRBJ2-1, with D tentatively TRBD1 (7 bases). The CDR3 loop spans 14 amino acids. The germline gives CDR1 SGHTS, CDR2 YDEGEE. Trimming took 6 bases from V and 9 from J, leaving 19 bases between them. The CDR3 is CASTQGGTRGEQFF. CDR3 DNA sequence: TGTGCCAGCACTCAGGGGGGTACCCGGGGTGAGCAGTTCTTC.

This clonotype has a handful of counts. V is TRBV5-1 and J is TRBJ1-5; D remains unclear. V gave up 0 bases and J gave up 5 bases, with 6 bases separating them. The CDR3 is 13 residues long. Germline V gene data show CDR1 as SGHRS and CDR2 as YFSETQ. This CDR3 reads CASSLDIDQPQHF. Here the CDR3 DNA reads TGCGCCAGCAGCTTGGACATTGATCAGCCCCAGCATTTT.

This clonotype was observed a few times. The V call is TRBV28, the J call TRBJ2-5, with TRBD1 as a possible D gene (5 bases). Germline V gene lookup returns CDR1 MDHEN and CDR2 SYDVKM. The CDR3 runs to 14 residues. Trimming pared 6 bases from V and 5 bases from J, leaving 16 bases between. CDR3 loop: CASSGQGWYETQYF. Written as DNA, the CDR3 is TGTGCCAGCAGCGGGCAGGGATGGTACGAGACCCAGTACTTC.

The chain combines TRBV7-2 with TRBJ2-7, with 10 bases lining up with TRBD2. CDR1 is SGHTA, CDR2 FQGNSA, per germline. CDR3 length: 14 amino acids. Trimming took 5 bases from V and 5 from J; bases not matched to a gene: 6. CDR3 in amino acids: CASSLGLATHEQYF. For the CDR3, the DNA is TGTGCCAGCAGCCTGGGACTAGCGACCCACGAGCAGTACTTC.

This sequence joins TRBV10-3 and TRBJ2-1; TRBD2 matches 15 bases. This CDR3 region has 17 residues. Germline CDR1 reads ENHRY; CDR2 reads SYGVKD. Losses at the gene ends were 0 bases for V and 9 bases for J; bases not matched to a gene: 6. CDR3 amino acids: CAISESTSGLAGGEQFF. Written as DNA, the CDR3 is TGTGCCATCAGTGAGTCGACATCGGGACTAGCGGGAGGTGAGCAGTTCTTC.

Comments on this clonotype: Germline is not matched at one junction end, which may reflect a read error. The chain employs TRBV4-3 and TRBJ2-1; 7 bases agree with TRBD2. Germline loops: CDR1 LGHNA, CDR2 YSLEER. This CDR3 spans 13 amino acids. The DNA of the CDR3 is TGCGCCAGCAGTCAAGCGGGGTACAATGAGCAGTTCTTC. The encoded protein is CASSQAGYNEQFF.

This sequence joins TRBV4-2 and TRBJ2-4, with D tentatively TRBD2 (5 bases). Germline CDR1 reads LGHNA; CDR2 reads YNFKEQ. Trimming removed 5 bases from V and 1 base from J, with 9 bases in between. The CDR3 totals 14 residues. As DNA, the CDR3 is TGTGCCAGCAGCACACGAGGGGCCAAAAACATTCAGTACTTC. Its protein product is CASSTRGAKNIQYF.

The rearrangement uses TRBV7-9 and TRBJ2-5; TRBD1 matches at 10 bases. The CDR3 contains 15 residues. Per the germline V gene, CDR1 is SEHNR and CDR2 is FQNEAQ (reference sequence). The V segment lost 1 base and the J segment 5 bases; nucleotides outside the gene matches: 4. The CDR3 DNA follows: TGTGCCAGCAGCTTAGGACAGGGGGCGTTGGAGACCCAGTACTTC. It specifies CASSLGQGALETQYF.

This sequence joins TRBV12-3 or TRBV12-4 and TRBJ2-7; no firm D call. V lost 3 bases to trimming and J lost 0 bases, with 12 bases between them. The CDR3 totals 15 residues. For the CDR3, the DNA is TGTGCCAGCAGTTTGAGTAAGGGAAGCTCCTACGAGCAGTACTTC. This sequence encodes CASSLSKGSSYEQYF.

The chain carries TRBV7-9 and TRBJ2-7; 10 bases match TRBD2. The germline V gene encodes CDR1 SEHNR and CDR2 FQNEAQ (reference sequence). This CDR3 has 14 residues. The junction had 7 bases not matched to a gene; V was cut back by 8 bases and J by 3 bases. The CDR3 protein is CASCTGTSVYEQYF. The CDR3 DNA follows: TGTGCCAGCTGTACCGGGACTAGCGTCTACGAGCAGTACTTC.

This clonotype turned up a few times. The chain employs TRBV6-5 and TRBJ1-1, with D unclear. Germline V gene data show CDR1 as MNHEY and CDR2 as SVGAGI. With 0 bases removed from V and 0 bases from J, the gap between germline ends came to 5 bases. The length of the CDR3 is 14 residues. CDR3: CASSYSAVNTEAFF. In nucleotides, the CDR3 is TGTGCCAGCAGTTACTCAGCGGTGAACACTGAAGCTTTCTTT.

The CDR3 loop reads CASRIAGGSDTQYF. The CDR3 bases are TGTGCCAGCAGAATAGCGGGAGGGTCCGATACGCAGTATTTT. This chain uses TRBV12-3 or TRBV12-4 with TRBJ2-3; 11 positions agree with TRBD2. With 6 bases clipped from V and 6 bases from J, the junction kept 5 bases outside the gene matches. This CDR3 is built from 14 residues.

This chain connects TRBV7-2 to TRBJ2-7, with D uncertain. V dropped 5 bases and J dropped 0 bases, with 11 bases sitting between them. This CDR3 has 14 amino acids. Germline V lookup: CDR1 SGHTA, CDR2 FQGNSA. The CDR3 sequence is CASSPVASSYEQYF. The CDR3 DNA follows: TGTGCCAGCAGCCCCGTAGCTAGCTCCTACGAGCAGTACTTC.

This clonotype was seen repeatedly, ten times or more. This sequence joins TRBV5-1 and TRBJ2-1, with 8 bases lining up with TRBD1. This CDR3 spans 15 amino acids. Germline V CDR1 and CDR2: SGHRS, YFSETQ. Unmatched junction bases numbered 9, after V lost 3 bases and J lost 7 bases. CDR3 in amino acids: CASSSPDRGGNEQFF. In DNA, the CDR3 is TGCGCCAGCAGCTCGCCAGACAGGGGAGGAAATGAGCAGTTCTTC.

The rearrangement uses TRBV5-1 and TRBJ2-1; D might be TRBD1 or TRBD2, each matching 5 bases. There are 11 residues in the CDR3. The germline V gene encodes CDR1 SGHRS and CDR2 YFSETQ. Trimming removed 7 bases from V and 9 bases from J, with 11 bases in between. The CDR3 sequence: CASRWGSEQFF. CDR3 nucleotides: TGCGCCAGCCGCTGGGGGAGTGAGCAGTTCTTC. The complete variable domain, with remaining parts taken from reference TRBV5-1 and TRBJ2-1, reads KAGVTQTPRYLIKTRGQQVTLSCSPISGHRSVSWYQQTPGQGLQFLFEYFSETQRNKGNFPGRFSGRQFSNSRSEMNVSTLELGDSALYLCASRWGSEQFFGPGTRLTVL.

The chain employs TRBV28 and TRBJ2-7; a possible D gene is TRBD1 (6 bases). Germline V gives CDR1 MDHEN, CDR2 SYDVKM. The CDR3 sequence is 14 residues long. Between the trimmed V and J ends, which lost 9 bases and 6 bases, there was a span of 21 bases. The CDR3 spells CASSTPRGPAEQYF. The DNA of the CDR3 is TGTGCCAGTTCCACCCCCAGGGGACCTGCCGAGCAGTACTTC.

The chain joins TRBV24-1 to TRBJ2-2, with D tentatively TRBD1 (8 bases). There are 16 residues in the CDR3. Trimming cost V 4 bases and J 7 bases, with 18 bases left between them. In germline, CDR1 is KGHDR, CDR2 SFDVKD. CDR3 DNA sequence: TGTGCCACCAGTGAACTGGACAGGGACTACGGCGGGGAGCTGTTTTTT. Residues: CATSELDRDYGGELFF.

This clonotype was counted a few times. The CDR3 region has the DNA TGTGCCAGCAGCCAATCGACGGGAGCGGGAGATACGCAGTATTTT. Its protein product is CASSQSTGAGDTQYF. V gene TRBV7-2 combines with J gene TRBJ2-3; possible D gene TRBD2, 6 bases. From germline, CDR1 is SGHTA and CDR2 FQGNSA. V was cut by 5 bases and J by 5 bases, with 17 bases left in between. CDR3 length: 15 residues.

This chain joins TRBV12-3 or TRBV12-4 and TRBJ2-5; 8 bases fit TRBD1. The CDR3 is 14 residues long. The V segment lost 5 bases and the J segment 1 base; nucleotides outside the gene matches: 3. The CDR3 region has the DNA TGTGCCAGCAGTCAGGGGGCGGCCCAAGAGACCCAGTACTTC. It translates to CASSQGAAQETQYF.

The rearrangement joins TRBV6-1 to TRBJ2-7; D may be TRBD1 or TRBD2 (6 bases each). The CDR3 covers 16 residues. The germline V and J ends were trimmed by 6 bases and 0 bases, with 18 bases remaining between them. Germline V CDR1 and CDR2: MNHNS, SASEGT. CDR3 protein: CASRSERGASSYEQYF. The CDR3 DNA is TGTGCCAGCAGATCCGAGAGGGGGGCCAGCTCCTACGAGCAGTACTTC.

The chain carries TRBV12-3 or TRBV12-4 and TRBJ2-7; D tentatively reads TRBD1 or TRBD2 (5 bases each). V shed 6 bases and J shed 1 base, with 10 bases lying between them. CDR3 length equals 13 residues. The CDR3: CASRPGRSYEQYF. The CDR3 coding sequence is TGTGCCAGCAGACCGGGACGGTCCTACGAGCAGTACTTC.